Each of the 30 T cell receptor beta chains below was sequenced from the same sample in a study of identical twins (TCRdb year 2016). Libraries were made using 5' RACE. Sequencer: Illumina HiSeq 2000. TCRdb ran its own pipeline on the public reads, namely fastp trimming at Q25 and MiXCR clone calling, and kept in-frame beta chains. Rows matching on CDR3 protein sequence are summarized as one entry with the most common DNA and genes. The sample contains more than 600,000 distinct CDR3 sequences, approximately 18% of them found a single time. The biggest ten clones account for over 10% of the sample. The same sample was also studied in work on T cells expressing NK-cell markers.

What was sequenced was PBMCs. The receptors were sampled from a woman between 18 and 29 years old in good health.

This chain joins TRBV6-1 and TRBJ2-3; 8 bases are shared with TRBD1. Trimming took 5 bases from V and 2 from J; bases not matched to a gene: 9. The CDR3 is 16 amino acids. The V gene's germline CDR1 is MNHNS and CDR2 SASEGT. CDR3 protein: CASSTLDRDNTDTQYF. The CDR3 DNA reads TGTGCCAGCAGTACGCTGGACAGGGATAACACAGATACGCAGTATTTT.

The chain carries TRBV20-1 and TRBJ2-7; possibly TRBD1 or TRBD2 for D (5 bases each). Trimming shortened V by 4 bases and J by 6 bases, and 22 bases separated the two germline ends. The CDR3 has 15 amino acids. The V gene's germline CDR1 is DFQATT and CDR2 SNEGSKA (reference sequence). The CDR3 protein is CSAIIWGTRSAEQYF. The CDR3 bases are TGCAGTGCTATCATCTGGGGGACCCGGTCCGCCGAGCAGTACTTC.

V gene TRBV9 combines with J gene TRBJ2-2; D ambiguous. The length of the CDR3 is 15 residues. Trimming shortened V by 0 bases and J by 4 bases, and 10 bases separated the two germline ends. CDR1 SGDLS and CDR2 YYNGEE come from the germline V gene. The CDR3 DNA is TGTGCCAGCAGCGTAGGTGGTCTCCCCACCGGGGAGCTGTTTTTT. This translates into CASSVGGLPTGELFF.

This clonotype was found a few times. The rearrangement uses TRBV5-1 and TRBJ2-3, with TRBD2 matching over 11 bases. There are 15 residues in the CDR3. Looked up from germline, CDR1 is SGHRS and CDR2 is YFSETQ. V shed 4 bases and J 4 bases; nucleotides not matched to a gene: 5. In nucleotides, the CDR3 is TGCGCCAGCAGCACTAGCGGGAGCATCCCAGATACGCAGTATTTT. Translating it yields CASSTSGSIPDTQYF.

The gene calls are TRBV12-3 or TRBV12-4 and TRBJ2-5; 11 bases align to TRBD2. With V trimmed by 3 bases and J by 5 bases, 8 bases remained unmatched. The CDR3 covers 16 residues. CDR3 coding DNA: TGTGCCAGCAGTTTTCTAGCGGGAGGTTTTCAGGAGACCCAGTACTTC. It translates to CASSFLAGGFQETQYF.

This rearrangement joins TRBV20-1 to TRBJ2-3; TRBD2 agrees at 14 bases. After removal of 4 bases from V and 2 bases from J, the junction contained 8 bases not matched to a gene. This CDR3 is built from 17 residues. Germline lookup yields CDR1 DFQATT and CDR2 SNEGSKA (reference sequence). CDR3 in DNA: TGCAGTGCTACCTCGACTAGCGGGGGGGCCGCCACAGATACGCAGTATTTT. Its protein product is CSATSTSGGAATDTQYF.

The rearrangement joins TRBV15 to TRBJ2-5, with 12 bases lining up with TRBD2. CDR3 size: 16 residues. Trimming at V came to 6 bases and at J to 2 bases, leaving 7 bases not matched to a gene. CDR1 and CDR2 from the germline V gene are LNHNV and YYDKDF (reference sequence). CDR3 in amino acids: CATSNGLAGWQETQYF. CDR3 coding DNA: TGTGCCACCAGTAACGGACTAGCGGGGTGGCAAGAGACCCAGTACTTC. The complete variable domain, with remaining parts taken from reference TRBV15 and TRBJ2-5, reads DAMVIQNPRYQVTQFGKPVTLSCSQTLNHNVMYWYQQKSSQAPKLLFHYYDKDFNNEADTPDNFQSRRPNTSFCFLDIRSPGLGDTAMYLCATSNGLAGWQETQYFGPGTRLLVL.

The chain joins TRBV10-3 to TRBJ2-3; the D gene is possibly TRBD1 (6 bases). Trimming removed 4 bases at V and 6 bases at J, with 14 bases between. This CDR3 is 14 amino acids long. The germline V gene has CDR1 ENHRY and CDR2 SYGVKD. The DNA of the CDR3 is TGTGCCATCAGTGGGACAGATTCAGGGGATACGCAGTATTTT. It yields the protein CAISGTDSGDTQYF.

The chain carries TRBV12-3 or TRBV12-4 and TRBJ2-1; D gene ambiguous. The CDR3 is made up of 15 amino acids. Trimming cost V 1 base and J 2 bases, with 9 bases left between them. DNA of the CDR3: TGTGCCAGCAGTTTAGGGAAGCCCGCCTACAATGAGCAGTTCTTC. Amino acid sequence: CASSLGKPAYNEQFF.

The chain combines TRBV7-9 with TRBJ2-1; TRBD2 agrees at 11 bases. Germline V gene sequence: CDR1 SEHNR, CDR2 FQNEAQ (reference sequence). V gave up 5 bases and J gave up 10 bases; unmatched junction bases: 10. The CDR3 extends over 15 amino acids. CDR3 nucleotides: TGTGCCAGCAGCATACTAGCGGGGGACTTCCGCGAGCAGTTCTTC. It specifies CASSILAGDFREQFF.

The chain has TRBV12-3 or TRBV12-4 and TRBJ2-1; maybe TRBD2 (5 bases). There are 12 residues in the CDR3. Trimming took 5 bases from V and 9 from J, leaving 11 bases between them. The CDR3 DNA follows: TGTGCCAGCAGTCTAGTGGCGGGTGAGCAGTTCTTC. It specifies CASSLVAGEQFF.

The V and J genes are TRBV6-1 and TRBJ2-2, with 10 bases identical to TRBD2. Trimming took 5 bases from V and 7 from J; bases not matched to a gene: 10. Germline assignment: CDR1 MNHNS and CDR2 SASEGT. The CDR3 runs 16 residues. The CDR3 is CASSKTSGPEGGELFF. The CDR3 nucleotides are TGTGCCAGCAGTAAGACTAGCGGGCCGGAGGGCGGGGAGCTGTTTTTT.

The chain carries TRBV15 and TRBJ2-1; TRBD2 is a possible D gene (5 bases). Germline V CDR1 and CDR2: LNHNV, YYDKDF (reference sequence). The CDR3 length is 14 residues. Trimming stripped 5 bases from V and 6 bases from J, with 14 bases between. The CDR3 sequence: CATSRKLVGNEQFF. The CDR3 nucleotides read TGTGCCACCAGCCGGAAACTAGTGGGCAATGAGCAGTTCTTC.

V usage is TRBV20-1 and J usage is TRBJ1-3, with a possible D match to TRBD1 (6 bases). The CDR3 has 16 amino acids. Trimming removed 5 bases from V and 6 bases from J, with 23 bases in between. CDR1 DFQATT and CDR2 SNEGSKA come from the germline V gene (reference sequence). CDR3 in amino acids: CSAPTWKGDKENTIYF. In DNA form, the CDR3 reads TGCAGTGCTCCGACATGGAAGGGGGACAAGGAAAACACCATATATTTT.

DNA for the CDR3: TGTGCCAGCAGAGAAGGGGAGAATTCTAACTATGGCTACACCTTC. Protein: CASREGENSNYGYTF. This chain links TRBV13 with TRBJ1-2; D is possibly TRBD1 (5 bases). The CDR3 sequence is 15 residues long. V lost 6 bases, J lost 0 bases, and 14 bases lay in between. Germline CDR1 is PRHDT and CDR2 is FYEKMQ (reference sequence).

The chain has TRBV12-3 or TRBV12-4 and TRBJ2-1; D remains unclear. V was shortened by 5 bases and J by 16 bases, with 15 bases between the two germline ends. CDR3 length: 11 residues. In DNA, the CDR3 is TGTGCCAGCAGTCTAGGGTTGGGCCCTTTCTTC. This codes for CASSLGLGPFF.

This chain links TRBV10-3 with TRBJ2-7; TRBD2 matches at 11 bases. With 3 bases clipped from V and 5 bases from J, the junction kept 0 bases outside the gene matches. The CDR3 loop spans 13 amino acids. Per germline, CDR1 ENHRY and CDR2 SYGVKD. The CDR3 spells CAISDSGRDEQYF. DNA of the CDR3: TGTGCCATCAGTGATAGCGGGAGGGACGAGCAGTACTTC.

The J gene is TRBJ1-6, the V gene TRBV12-3 or TRBV12-4; TRBD1 agrees at 10 bases. V was pared by 4 bases and J by 7 bases, with 4 bases of the junction left unmatched. The CDR3 extends over 15 amino acids. The CDR3 region is CASSSSTGGNSPLHF. CDR3 DNA: TGTGCCAGCAGTTCATCGACAGGGGGCAATTCACCCCTCCACTTT.

This sequence joins TRBV29-1 and TRBJ1-2, with TRBD1 matching 8 bases. There are 13 residues in the CDR3. Germline lookup yields CDR1 SQVTM and CDR2 ANQGSEA. V lost 6 bases, J lost 2 bases, and 5 bases stayed unmatched. The CDR3 loop is CSVPWTGNYGYTF. In nucleotides, the CDR3 is TGCAGCGTACCTTGGACAGGGAACTATGGCTACACCTTC.

This clonotype was detected many times. The chain uses TRBV12-3 or TRBV12-4 and TRBJ1-1; D is possibly TRBD1 (5 bases). The CDR3 extends over 14 amino acids. The V end was cut by 1 base, the J end by 5 bases, with 11 bases between. The DNA of the CDR3 is TGTGCCAGCAGTTTAGGTCAGGGTTGGACTGAAGCTTTCTTT. As protein: CASSLGQGWTEAFF.

The CDR3 here is CATSSGTGVGQPQHF. In nucleotides, the CDR3 is TGTGCCACCAGCAGCGGGACAGGGGTCGGACAGCCCCAGCATTTT. The chain employs TRBV15 and TRBJ1-5, with 10 bases aligning to TRBD1. The CDR3 spans 15 residues. Germline V gives CDR1 LNHNV, CDR2 YYDKDF (reference sequence). The J segment lost 7 bases and the V segment lost 3 bases, leaving 6 bases of the junction unmatched.

This clonotype was seen more than once but under ten times. The chain couples TRBV6-5 to TRBJ2-2; 11 bases align to TRBD2. The junction had 9 bases not matched to a gene; V was cut back by 0 bases and J by 3 bases. CDR1 and CDR2 (germline): MNHEY, SVGAGI. The CDR3 loop spans 19 amino acids. The CDR3 here is CASSYSRLAGTRDTGELFF. The CDR3 nucleotides are TGTGCCAGCAGTTACTCCCGACTAGCGGGGACCCGCGACACCGGGGAGCTGTTTTTT.

Regarding this clonotype: The conserved final phenylalanine or tryptophan is absent from the CDR3, which likely points to a read error. V gene TRBV12-3 or TRBV12-4 combines with J gene TRBJ1-2, with D possibly being TRBD1 (6 bases). The CDR3 sequence is 15 residues long. The V end was cut by 8 bases, the J end by 1 base, with 17 bases between. For the CDR3, the DNA is TGTGCCAGCTCTATTAAAACAGGGTTTAACTATGGCTACACCCTC. Encoded protein: CASSIKTGFNYGYTL.

This clonotype has just a few counts. The V call is TRBV20-1, the J call TRBJ2-7; 8 bases agree with TRBD2. Germline V lookup: CDR1 DFQATT, CDR2 SNEGSKA (reference sequence). Trimming took 3 bases from V and 2 from J; bases not matched to a gene: 6. The CDR3 has 14 residues. CDR3 coding DNA: TGCAGTGCTAGCGAAGCGGGGGCCGCCTACGAGCAGTACTTC. It translates to CSASEAGAAYEQYF.

The V gene is TRBV20-1, the J gene TRBJ1-5, with TRBD1 matching over 10 bases. The V and J ends lost 3 bases and 6 bases, in that order; junction bases with no gene match: 5. Germline CDR1 reads DFQATT; CDR2 reads SNEGSKA (reference sequence). CDR3 length: 14 amino acids. The CDR3 sequence: CSARAGQGIQPQHF. The CDR3 DNA reads as TGCAGTGCTAGGGCGGGACAGGGGATTCAGCCCCAGCATTTT.

This clonotype was found a few times. At one of its ends the junction is not consistent with the germline gene, which may arise from a read error. The genes are TRBV7-7 and TRBJ2-1; unclear D gene. There are 14 residues in the CDR3. CDR1 is SSHAT and CDR2 is FNYEAQ in the germline V gene (reference sequence). The CDR3 region has the DNA TGTGCTAGCAGCCGATTGGGAAAGGGTAATGAGCAGTTCTTC. Protein product: CASSRLGKGNEQFF.

The genes are TRBV6-5 and TRBJ2-3, with 7 bases that match TRBD2. CDR1 MNHEY and CDR2 SVGAGI come from the germline V gene. The CDR3 extends over 15 amino acids. With V trimmed by 0 bases and J by 1 base, 1 base remained unmatched. CDR3 region: CASSYSLAGTDTQYF. For the CDR3, the DNA is TGTGCCAGCAGTTACTCGCTAGCGGGCACAGATACGCAGTATTTT.

This clonotype was detected only a few times. V usage is TRBV7-9 and J usage is TRBJ2-3, with D possibly TRBD2 on 5 matching bases. The germline V gene has CDR1 SEHNR and CDR2 FQNEAQ (reference sequence). V lost 5 bases to trimming and J lost 2 bases, with 11 bases between them. The CDR3 is 14 residues long. The CDR3 protein is CASSQGLPTDTQYF. The CDR3 nucleotides read TGTGCCAGCAGCCAAGGACTGCCCACAGATACGCAGTATTTT.

The chain employs TRBV29-1 and TRBJ2-2; the D gene could be TRBD1 or TRBD2 (6 bases each). The germline CDR1 and CDR2 sequences are SQVTM and ANQGSEA. CDR3 size: 16 residues. The V end was cut by 7 bases, the J end by 7 bases, with 25 bases between. This chain's CDR3 is CSALARRGHGIGELFF. The DNA for the CDR3 is TGCAGCGCCCTGGCCCGGCGGGGACACGGGATCGGGGAGCTGTTTTTT.

This sequence joins TRBV12-3 or TRBV12-4 and TRBJ2-7, with TRBD2 identical over 14 bases. This CDR3 has 16 amino acids. V lost 6 bases, J lost 3 bases, and 7 bases stayed unmatched. This CDR3 is CASSYGLAGGVYEQYF. CDR3 DNA sequence: TGTGCCAGCAGCTACGGACTAGCGGGAGGAGTCTACGAGCAGTACTTC.